The TCR beta chain described here comes from a study of CD8 T cells in ankylosing spondylitis. The study, taken as a whole, reports: Matched synovial fluid from ankylosing spondylitis patients was reported to be enriched for disease-linked clones. Reactive arthritis synovial fluid and blood were previously reported to contain some motif variants. Several highly homologous variants made up a TCR beta motif, and this motif appeared characteristic of ankylosing spondylitis blood. A CD8+ phenotype characterized the disease-linked clones, which were relatively rare in peripheral blood.

V lost 5 bases to trimming and J lost 4 bases, with 16 bases between them. Germline CDR1 reads DFQATT; CDR2 reads SNEGSKA (reference sequence). The CDR3 length is 14 residues. This clonotype has a handful of counts. Its antigen is unidentified. Each CDR3 protein is one row after TCRdb ran MiXCR on the 5' RACE reads. This sample has around 340,000 distinct CDR3 sequences, with roughly 20% found just once. Input material: blood, either unsorted or a sorted T cell fraction (not recorded which). The chain employs TRBV20-1 and TRBJ2-3; D not certain. The clonotype comes from a male donor with ankylosing spondylitis or in good health (not recorded which). The CDR3 sequence is CSAGATQIADTQYF. The CDR3 DNA follows: TGCAGTGCTGGAGCAACCCAGATCGCAGATACGCAGTATTTT.